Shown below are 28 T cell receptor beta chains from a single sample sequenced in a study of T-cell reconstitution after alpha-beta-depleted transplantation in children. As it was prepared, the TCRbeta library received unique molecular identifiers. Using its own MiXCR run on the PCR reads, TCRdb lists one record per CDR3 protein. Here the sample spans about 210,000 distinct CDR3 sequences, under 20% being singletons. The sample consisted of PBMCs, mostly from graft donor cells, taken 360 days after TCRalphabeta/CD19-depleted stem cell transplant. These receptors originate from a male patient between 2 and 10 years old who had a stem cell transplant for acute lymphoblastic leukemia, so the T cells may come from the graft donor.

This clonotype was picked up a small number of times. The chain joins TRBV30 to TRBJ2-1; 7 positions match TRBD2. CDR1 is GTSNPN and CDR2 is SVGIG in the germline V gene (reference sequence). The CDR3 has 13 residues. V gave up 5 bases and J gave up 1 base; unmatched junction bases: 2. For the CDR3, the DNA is TGTGCCTGGGTGGGAGGGTCCTACAATGAGCAGTTCTTC. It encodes CAWVGGSYNEQFF.

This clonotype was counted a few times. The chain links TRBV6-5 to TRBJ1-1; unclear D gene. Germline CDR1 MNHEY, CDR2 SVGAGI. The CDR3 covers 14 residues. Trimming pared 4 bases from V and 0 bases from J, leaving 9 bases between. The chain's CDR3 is CASSLVPLNTEAFF. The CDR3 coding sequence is TGTGCCAGCAGTTTAGTTCCTTTGAACACTGAAGCTTTCTTT.

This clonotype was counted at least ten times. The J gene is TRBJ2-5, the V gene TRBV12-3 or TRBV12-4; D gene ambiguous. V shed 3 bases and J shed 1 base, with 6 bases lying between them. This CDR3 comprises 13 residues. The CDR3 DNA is TGTGCCAGCAGTTTTGGTCTCCAAGAGACCCAGTACTTC. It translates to CASSFGLQETQYF.

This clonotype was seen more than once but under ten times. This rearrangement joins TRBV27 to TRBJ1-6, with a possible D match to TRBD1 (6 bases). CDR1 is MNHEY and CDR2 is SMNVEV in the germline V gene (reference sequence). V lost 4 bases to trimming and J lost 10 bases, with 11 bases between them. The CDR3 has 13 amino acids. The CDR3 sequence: CASSYPGESPLHF. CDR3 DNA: TGTGCCAGCAGTTACCCAGGGGAGTCACCCCTCCACTTT.

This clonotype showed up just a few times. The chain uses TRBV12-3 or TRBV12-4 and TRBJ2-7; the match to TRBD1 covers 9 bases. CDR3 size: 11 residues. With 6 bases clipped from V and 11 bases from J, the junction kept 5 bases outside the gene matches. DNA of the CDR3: TGTGCCAGCAGAACCACAGGGGGCAAGTACTTC. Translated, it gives CASRTTGGKYF.

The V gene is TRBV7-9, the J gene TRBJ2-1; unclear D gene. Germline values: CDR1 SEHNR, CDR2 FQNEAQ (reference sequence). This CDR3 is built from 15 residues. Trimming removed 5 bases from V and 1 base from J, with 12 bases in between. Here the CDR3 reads CASSDHCPSYNEQFF. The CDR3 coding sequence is TGTGCCAGCAGCGATCATTGCCCTTCCTACAATGAGCAGTTCTTC.

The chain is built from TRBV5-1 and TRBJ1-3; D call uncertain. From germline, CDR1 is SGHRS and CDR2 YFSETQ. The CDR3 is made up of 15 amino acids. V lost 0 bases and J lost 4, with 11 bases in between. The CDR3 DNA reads TGCGCCAGCAGCTTGGAAGGGATAGCGGGAAACACCATATATTTT. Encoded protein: CASSLEGIAGNTIYF.

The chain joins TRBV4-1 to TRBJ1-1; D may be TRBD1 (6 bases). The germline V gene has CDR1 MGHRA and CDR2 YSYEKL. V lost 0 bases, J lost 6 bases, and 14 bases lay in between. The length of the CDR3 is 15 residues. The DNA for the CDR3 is TGCGCCAGCAGCCAAGATCCGGGGGCGGTGGCTGAAGCTTTCTTT. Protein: CASSQDPGAVAEAFF.

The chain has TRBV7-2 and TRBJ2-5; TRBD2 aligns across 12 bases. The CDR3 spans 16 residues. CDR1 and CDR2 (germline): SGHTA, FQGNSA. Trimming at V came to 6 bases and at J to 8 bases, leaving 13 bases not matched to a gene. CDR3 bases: TGTGCCAGCAGTTTTAAACTAGCGGGGGGCCCAGTTACCCAGTACTTC. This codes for CASSFKLAGGPVTQYF.

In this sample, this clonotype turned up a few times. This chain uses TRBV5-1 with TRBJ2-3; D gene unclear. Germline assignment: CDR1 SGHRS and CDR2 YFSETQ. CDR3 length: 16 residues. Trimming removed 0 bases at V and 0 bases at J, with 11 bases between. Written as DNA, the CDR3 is TGCGCCAGCAGCTTGGTTGGAGACCCTAGCACAGATACGCAGTATTTT. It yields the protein CASSLVGDPSTDTQYF.

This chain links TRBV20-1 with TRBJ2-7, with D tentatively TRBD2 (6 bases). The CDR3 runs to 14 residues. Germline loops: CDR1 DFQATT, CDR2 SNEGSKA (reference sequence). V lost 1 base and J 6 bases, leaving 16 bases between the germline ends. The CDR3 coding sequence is TGCAGTGCTAGAGGCGGGGTCCAGACTTTCGAGCAGTACTTC. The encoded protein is CSARGGVQTFEQYF.

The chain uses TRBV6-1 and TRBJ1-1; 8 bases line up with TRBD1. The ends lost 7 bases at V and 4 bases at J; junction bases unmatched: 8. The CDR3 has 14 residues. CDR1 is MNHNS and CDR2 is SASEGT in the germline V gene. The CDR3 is CASIPGGWSTEAFF. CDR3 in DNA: TGTGCCAGCATCCCAGGGGGCTGGAGCACTGAAGCTTTCTTT.

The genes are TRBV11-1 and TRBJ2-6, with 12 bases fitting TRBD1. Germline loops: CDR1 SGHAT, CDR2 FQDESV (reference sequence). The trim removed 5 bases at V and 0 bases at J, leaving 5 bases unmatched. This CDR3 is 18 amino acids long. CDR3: CASSRGQGAVSGANVLTF. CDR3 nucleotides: TGTGCCAGCAGCCGGGGACAGGGGGCGGTCTCTGGGGCCAACGTCCTGACTTTC.

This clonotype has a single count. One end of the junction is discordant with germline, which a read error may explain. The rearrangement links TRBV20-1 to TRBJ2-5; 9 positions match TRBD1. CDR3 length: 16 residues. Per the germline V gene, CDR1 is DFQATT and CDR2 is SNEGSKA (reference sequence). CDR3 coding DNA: TGCAGTGCTGCAAGGACCGGGACAGGGAGGTTAGAGACCCAGTGCTTC. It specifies CSAARTGTGRLETQCF.

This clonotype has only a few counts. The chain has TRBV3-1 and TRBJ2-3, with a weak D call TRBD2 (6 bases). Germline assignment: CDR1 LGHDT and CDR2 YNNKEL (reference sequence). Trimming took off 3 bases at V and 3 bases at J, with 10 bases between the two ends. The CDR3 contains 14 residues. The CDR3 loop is CASSHYRGTDTQYF. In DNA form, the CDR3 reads TGTGCCAGCAGCCATTACCGGGGGACAGATACGCAGTATTTT.

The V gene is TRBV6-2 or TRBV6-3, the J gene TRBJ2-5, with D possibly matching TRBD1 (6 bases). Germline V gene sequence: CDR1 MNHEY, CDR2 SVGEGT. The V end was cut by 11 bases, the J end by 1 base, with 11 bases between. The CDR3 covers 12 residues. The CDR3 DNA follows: TGTGCCTGCGCACAGGGCCAAGAGACCCAGTACTTC. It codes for CACAQGQETQYF.

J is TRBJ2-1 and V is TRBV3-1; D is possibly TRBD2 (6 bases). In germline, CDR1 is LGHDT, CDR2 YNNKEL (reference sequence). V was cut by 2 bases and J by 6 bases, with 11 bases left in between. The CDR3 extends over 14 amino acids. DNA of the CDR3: TGTGCCAGCAGCCAATCAGCGGGTTCCAATGAGCAGTTCTTC. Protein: CASSQSAGSNEQFF.

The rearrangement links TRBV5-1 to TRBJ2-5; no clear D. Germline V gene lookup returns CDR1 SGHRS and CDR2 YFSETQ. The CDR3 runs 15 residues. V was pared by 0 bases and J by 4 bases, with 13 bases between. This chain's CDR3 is CASSLGLSPAETQYF. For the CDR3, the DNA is TGCGCCAGCAGCTTGGGGCTTTCCCCGGCAGAGACCCAGTACTTC.

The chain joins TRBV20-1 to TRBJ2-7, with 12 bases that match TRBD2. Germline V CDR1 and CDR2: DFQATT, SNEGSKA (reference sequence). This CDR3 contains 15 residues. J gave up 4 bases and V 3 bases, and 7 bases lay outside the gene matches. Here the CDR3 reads CSARETSGSSYEQYF. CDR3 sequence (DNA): TGCAGTGCTAGGGAGACTAGCGGGAGTTCTTACGAGCAGTACTTC.

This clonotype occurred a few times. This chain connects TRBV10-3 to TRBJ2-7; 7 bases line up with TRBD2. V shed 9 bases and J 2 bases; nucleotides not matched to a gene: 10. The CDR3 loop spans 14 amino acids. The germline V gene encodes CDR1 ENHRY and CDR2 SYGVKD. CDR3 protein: CAILAGGTTYEQYF. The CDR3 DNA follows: TGTGCCATTTTAGCCGGGGGGACCACCTACGAGCAGTACTTC.

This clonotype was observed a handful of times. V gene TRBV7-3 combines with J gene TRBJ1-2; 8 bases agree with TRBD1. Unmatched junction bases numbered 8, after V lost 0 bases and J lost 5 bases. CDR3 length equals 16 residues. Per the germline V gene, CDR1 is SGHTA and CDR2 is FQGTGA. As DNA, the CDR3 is TGTGCCAGCAGCTTAACGGGAGGGACAGGACTTTATGGCTACACCTTC. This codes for CASSLTGGTGLYGYTF.

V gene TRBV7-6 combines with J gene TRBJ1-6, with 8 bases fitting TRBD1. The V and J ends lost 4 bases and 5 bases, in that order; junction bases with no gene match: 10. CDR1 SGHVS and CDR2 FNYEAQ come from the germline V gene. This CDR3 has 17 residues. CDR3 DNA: TGTGCCAGCAGCTCCCGAGTCGCACAGGGGGATAATTCACCCCTCCACTTT. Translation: CASSSRVAQGDNSPLHF.

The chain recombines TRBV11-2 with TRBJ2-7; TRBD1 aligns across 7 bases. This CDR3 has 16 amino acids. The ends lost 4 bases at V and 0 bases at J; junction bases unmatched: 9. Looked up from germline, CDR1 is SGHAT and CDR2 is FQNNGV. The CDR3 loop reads CASSSPTGIVSYEQYF. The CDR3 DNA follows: TGTGCCAGCAGCTCCCCGACAGGGATCGTCTCCTACGAGCAGTACTTC. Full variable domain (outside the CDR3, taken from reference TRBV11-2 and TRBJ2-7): EAGVAQSPRYKIIEKRQSVAFWCNPISGHATLYWYQQILGQGPKLLIQFQNNGVVDDSQLPKDRFSAERLKGVDSTLKIQPAKLEDSAVYLCASSSPTGIVSYEQYFGPGTRLTVT.

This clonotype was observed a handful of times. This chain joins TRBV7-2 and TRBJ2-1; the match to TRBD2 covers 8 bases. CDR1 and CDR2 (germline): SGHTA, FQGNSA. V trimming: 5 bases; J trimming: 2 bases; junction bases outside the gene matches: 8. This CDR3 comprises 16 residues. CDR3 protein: CASSDRSGGPYNEQFF. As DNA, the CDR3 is TGTGCCAGCAGCGACAGAAGCGGGGGACCCTACAATGAGCAGTTCTTC.

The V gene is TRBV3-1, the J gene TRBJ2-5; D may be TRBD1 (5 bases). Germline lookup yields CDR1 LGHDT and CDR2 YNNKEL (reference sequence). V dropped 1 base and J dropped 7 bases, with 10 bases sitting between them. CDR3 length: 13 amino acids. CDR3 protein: CASSQGQQGTQYF. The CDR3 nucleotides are TGTGCCAGCAGCCAAGGGCAGCAGGGGACCCAGTACTTC.

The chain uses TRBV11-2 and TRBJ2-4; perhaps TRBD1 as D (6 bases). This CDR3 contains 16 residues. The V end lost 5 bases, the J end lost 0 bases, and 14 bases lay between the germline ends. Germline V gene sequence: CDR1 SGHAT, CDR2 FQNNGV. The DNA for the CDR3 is TGTGCCAGCAGCCCAAGACAGGCTGTAGCCAAAAACATTCAGTACTTC. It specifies CASSPRQAVAKNIQYF.

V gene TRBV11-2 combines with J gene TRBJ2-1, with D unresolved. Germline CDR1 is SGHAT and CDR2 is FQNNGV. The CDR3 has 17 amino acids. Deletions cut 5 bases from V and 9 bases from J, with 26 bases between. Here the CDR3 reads CASSLDGQAGGLGEQFF. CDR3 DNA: TGTGCCAGCAGCCTGGATGGTCAGGCAGGCGGCCTGGGTGAGCAGTTCTTC.

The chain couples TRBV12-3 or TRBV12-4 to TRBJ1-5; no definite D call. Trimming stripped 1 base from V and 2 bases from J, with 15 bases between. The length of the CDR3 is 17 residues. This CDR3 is CASSLDLQGGGNQPQHF. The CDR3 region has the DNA TGTGCCAGCAGTTTAGACCTACAAGGCGGGGGCAATCAGCCCCAGCATTTT.